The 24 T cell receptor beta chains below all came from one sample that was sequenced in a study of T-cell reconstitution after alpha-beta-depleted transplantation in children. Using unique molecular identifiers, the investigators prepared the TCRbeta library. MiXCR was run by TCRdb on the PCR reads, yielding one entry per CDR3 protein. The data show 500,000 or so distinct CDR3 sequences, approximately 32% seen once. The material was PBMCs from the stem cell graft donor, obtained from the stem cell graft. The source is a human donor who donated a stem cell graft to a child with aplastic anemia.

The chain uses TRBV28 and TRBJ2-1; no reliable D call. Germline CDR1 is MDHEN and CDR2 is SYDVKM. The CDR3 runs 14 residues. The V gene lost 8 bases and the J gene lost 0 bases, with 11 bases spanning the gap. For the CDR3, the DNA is TGTGCCAGCGGAACAGCCAGCTCCTACAATGAGCAGTTCTTC. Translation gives CASGTASSYNEQFF.

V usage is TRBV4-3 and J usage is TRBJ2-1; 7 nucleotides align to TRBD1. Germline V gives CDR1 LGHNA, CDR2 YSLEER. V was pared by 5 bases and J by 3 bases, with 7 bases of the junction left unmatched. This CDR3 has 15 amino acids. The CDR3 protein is CASSNPGQNYNEQFF. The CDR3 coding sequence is TGCGCCAGCAGCAACCCGGGACAGAACTACAATGAGCAGTTCTTC.

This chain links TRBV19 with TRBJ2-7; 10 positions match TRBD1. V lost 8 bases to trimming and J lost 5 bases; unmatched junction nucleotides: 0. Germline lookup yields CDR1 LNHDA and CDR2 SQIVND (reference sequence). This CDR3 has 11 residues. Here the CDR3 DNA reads TGTGCCAGTGGACAGGGGGACGAGCAGTACGTC. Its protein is CASGQGDEQYV.

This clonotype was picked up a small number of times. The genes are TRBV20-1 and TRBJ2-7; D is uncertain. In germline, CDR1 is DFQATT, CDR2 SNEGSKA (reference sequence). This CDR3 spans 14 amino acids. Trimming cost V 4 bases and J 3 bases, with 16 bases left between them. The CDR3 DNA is TGCAGTGCTACTGGGTATCAATTTATCTACGAGCAGTACTTC. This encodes CSATGYQFIYEQYF.

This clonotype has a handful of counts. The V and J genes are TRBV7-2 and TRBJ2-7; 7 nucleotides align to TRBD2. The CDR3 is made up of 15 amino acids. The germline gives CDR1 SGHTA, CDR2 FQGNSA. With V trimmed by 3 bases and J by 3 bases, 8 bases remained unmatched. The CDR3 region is CASSFIGGSYYEQYV. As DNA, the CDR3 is TGTGCCAGCAGCTTCATCGGGGGGAGCTACTACGAGCAGTACGTC.

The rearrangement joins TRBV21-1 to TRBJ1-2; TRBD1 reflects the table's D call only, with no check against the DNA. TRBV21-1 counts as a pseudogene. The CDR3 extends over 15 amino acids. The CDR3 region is CASSKGNRGNYGYTF. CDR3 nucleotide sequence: TGTGCCAGCAGCAAAGGGAACAGGGGAAACTATGGCTACACCTTC.

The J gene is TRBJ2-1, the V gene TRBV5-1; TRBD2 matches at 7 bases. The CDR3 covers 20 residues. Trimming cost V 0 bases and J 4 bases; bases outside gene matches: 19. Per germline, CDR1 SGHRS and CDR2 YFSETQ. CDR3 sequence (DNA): TGCGCCAGCAGCTTGGTCGGACGAGCAGACGCGGGGGACGTTTACAATGAGCAGTTCTTC. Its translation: CASSLVGRADAGDVYNEQFF.

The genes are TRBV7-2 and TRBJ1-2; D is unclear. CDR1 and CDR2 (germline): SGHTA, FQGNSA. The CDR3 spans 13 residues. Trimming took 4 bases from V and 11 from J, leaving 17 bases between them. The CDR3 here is CASSSFGVSLYTF. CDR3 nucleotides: TGTGCCAGCAGCTCCTTCGGGGTTTCCCTTTACACCTTC.

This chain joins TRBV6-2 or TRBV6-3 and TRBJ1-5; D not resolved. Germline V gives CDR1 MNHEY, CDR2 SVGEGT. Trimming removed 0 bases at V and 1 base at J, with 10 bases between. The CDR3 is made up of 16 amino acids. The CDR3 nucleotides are TGTGCCAGCAGTTACTCGATTGTTAGGAGCAATCAGCCCCAGCATTTT. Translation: CASSYSIVRSNQPQHF.

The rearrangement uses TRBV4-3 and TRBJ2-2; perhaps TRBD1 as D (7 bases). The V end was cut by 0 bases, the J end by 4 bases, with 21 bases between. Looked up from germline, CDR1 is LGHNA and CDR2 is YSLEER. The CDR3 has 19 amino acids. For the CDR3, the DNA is TGCGCCAGCAGCCAAGAAGTTTTGGAGGGGGCAGGTTTCACCGGGGAGCTGTTTTTT. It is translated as CASSQEVLEGAGFTGELFF.

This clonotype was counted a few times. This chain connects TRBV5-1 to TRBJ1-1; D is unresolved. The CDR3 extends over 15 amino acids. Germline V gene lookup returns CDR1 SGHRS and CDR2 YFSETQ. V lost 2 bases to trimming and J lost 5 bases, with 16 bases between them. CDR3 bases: TGCGCCAGCAGCTTCCGTGCGATTGGGGTGACTGAAGCTTTCTTT. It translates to CASSFRAIGVTEAFF.

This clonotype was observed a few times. The CDR3 here is CASSLGGGRASGNTIYF. The CDR3, as DNA: TGTGCCAGCAGCTTAGGGGGTGGCAGGGCCAGTGGAAACACCATATATTTT. The rearrangement uses TRBV7-6 and TRBJ1-3, with a possible D match to TRBD1 (5 bases). Germline values: CDR1 SGHVS, CDR2 FNYEAQ. V was shortened by 1 base and J by 3 bases, with 16 bases between the two germline ends. This CDR3 contains 17 residues. The variable domain in full, completed from reference TRBV7-6 and TRBJ1-3, reads GAGVSQSPRYKVTKRGQDVALRCDPISGHVSLYWYRQALGQGPEFLTYFNYEAQQDKSGLPNDRFSAERPEGSISTLTIQRTEQRDSAMYRCASSLGGGRASGNTIYFGEGSWLTVV.

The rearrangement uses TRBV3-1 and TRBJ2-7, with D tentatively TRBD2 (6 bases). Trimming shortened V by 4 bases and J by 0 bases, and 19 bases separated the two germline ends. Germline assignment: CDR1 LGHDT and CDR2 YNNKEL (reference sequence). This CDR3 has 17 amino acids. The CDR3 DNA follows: TGTGCCAGCAGCCGAGAGGGAGGTTTGGGTAACTCCTACGAGCAGTACTTC. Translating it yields CASSREGGLGNSYEQYF.

The CDR3 region has the DNA TGTGCCAGCAGTAGACTGGGGATGAACACTGAAGCTTTCTTT. It yields the protein CASSRLGMNTEAFF. The chain carries TRBV12-3 or TRBV12-4 and TRBJ1-1; D gene ambiguous. The CDR3 consists of 14 residues. V was pared by 5 bases and J by 0 bases, with 10 bases between.

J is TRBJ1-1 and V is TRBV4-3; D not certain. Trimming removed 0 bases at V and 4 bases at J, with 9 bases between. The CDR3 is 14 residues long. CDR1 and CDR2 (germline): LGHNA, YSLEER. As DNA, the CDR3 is TGCGCCAGCAGCCAAGAACGGTGGGGCACTGAAGCTTTCTTT. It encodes CASSQERWGTEAFF.

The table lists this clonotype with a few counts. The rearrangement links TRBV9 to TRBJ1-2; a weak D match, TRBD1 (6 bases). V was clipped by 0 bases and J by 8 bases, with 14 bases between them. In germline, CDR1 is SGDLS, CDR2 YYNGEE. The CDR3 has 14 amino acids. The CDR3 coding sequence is TGTGCCAGCAGCGTAGACGACGTGACAGGAGGCTACACCTTC. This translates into CASSVDDVTGGYTF.

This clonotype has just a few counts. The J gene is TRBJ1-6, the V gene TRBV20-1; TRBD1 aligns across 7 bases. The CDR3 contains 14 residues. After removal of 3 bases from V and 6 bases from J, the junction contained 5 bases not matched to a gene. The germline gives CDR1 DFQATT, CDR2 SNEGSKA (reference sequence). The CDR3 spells CSARPGQTNSPLHF. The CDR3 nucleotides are TGCAGTGCTAGGCCGGGACAGACTAATTCACCCCTCCACTTT.

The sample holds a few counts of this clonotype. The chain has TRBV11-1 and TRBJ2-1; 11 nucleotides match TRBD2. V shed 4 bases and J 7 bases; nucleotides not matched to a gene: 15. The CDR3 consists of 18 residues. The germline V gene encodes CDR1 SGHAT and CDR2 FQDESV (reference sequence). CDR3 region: CASSSPNRLAGRANEQFF. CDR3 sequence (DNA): TGTGCCAGCAGCTCGCCTAACAGACTAGCGGGAAGGGCGAATGAGCAGTTCTTC.

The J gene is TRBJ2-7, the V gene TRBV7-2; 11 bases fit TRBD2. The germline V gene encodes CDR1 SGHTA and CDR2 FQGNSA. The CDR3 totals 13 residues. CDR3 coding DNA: TGTGCCAGCAGTTTAGCGGGAGGGAGCGAGCAGTACGTC. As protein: CASSLAGGSEQYV.

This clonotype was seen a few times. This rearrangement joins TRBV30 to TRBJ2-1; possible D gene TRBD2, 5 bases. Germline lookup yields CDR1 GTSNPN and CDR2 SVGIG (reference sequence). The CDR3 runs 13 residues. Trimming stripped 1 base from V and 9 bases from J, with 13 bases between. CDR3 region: CAWSGRLGGEQFF. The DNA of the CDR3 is TGTGCCTGGAGTGGTCGTCTCGGAGGTGAGCAGTTCTTC. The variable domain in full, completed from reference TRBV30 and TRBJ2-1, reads SQTIHQWPATLVQPVGSPLSLECTVEGTSNPNLYWYRQAAGRGLQLLFYSVGIGQISSEVPQNLSASRPQDRQFILSSKKLLLSDSGFYLCAWSGRLGGEQFFGPGTRLTVL.

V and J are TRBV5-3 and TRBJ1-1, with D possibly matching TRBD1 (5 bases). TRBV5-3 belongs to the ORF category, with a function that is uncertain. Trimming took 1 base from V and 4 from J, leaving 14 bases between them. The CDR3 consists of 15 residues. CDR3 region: CARSLYRGGGTEAFF. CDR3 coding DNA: TGTGCCAGAAGCTTGTATAGGGGAGGCGGCACTGAAGCTTTCTTT.

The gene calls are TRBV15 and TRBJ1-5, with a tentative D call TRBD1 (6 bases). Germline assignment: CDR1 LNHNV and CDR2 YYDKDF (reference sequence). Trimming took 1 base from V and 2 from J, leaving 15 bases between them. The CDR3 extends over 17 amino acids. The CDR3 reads CATSRAQGQRGNQPQHF. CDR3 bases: TGTGCCACCAGCAGAGCTCAGGGACAAAGGGGCAATCAGCCCCAGCATTTT.

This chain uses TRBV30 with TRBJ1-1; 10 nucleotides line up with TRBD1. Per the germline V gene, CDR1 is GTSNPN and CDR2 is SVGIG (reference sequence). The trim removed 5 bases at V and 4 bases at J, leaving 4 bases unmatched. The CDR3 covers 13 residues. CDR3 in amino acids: CAWGQGDGTEAFF. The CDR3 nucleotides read TGTGCCTGGGGACAGGGGGATGGCACTGAAGCTTTCTTT.

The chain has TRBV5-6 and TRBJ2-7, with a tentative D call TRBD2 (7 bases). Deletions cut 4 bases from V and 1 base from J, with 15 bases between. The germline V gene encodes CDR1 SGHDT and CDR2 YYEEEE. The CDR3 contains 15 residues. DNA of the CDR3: TGTGCCAGCAGCGAGGGGGGGGCATCTTCCTACGAGCAGTACGTC. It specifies CASSEGGASSYEQYV.